A single sample is the source of the 10 T cell receptor beta chains below, sequenced in a study of blood T cells in healthy people across ages (dated by TCRdb to between 2014 and 2016). Library generation was performed with 5' RACE. The instrument was an Illumina HiSeq 2500. The second PCR ran for about 7 to 11 cycles and used a J-beta primer mix along with a sample-barcoded 5' primer. Through fastp at Q25 and MiXCR, TCRdb rebuilt clones from the public reads, retaining in-frame beta chains. Identical CDR3 proteins give one entry, which carries the most common genes and DNA. This sample holds roughly 680,000 distinct CDR3 sequences; about 51% were observed only once. The ten largest clones take up approximately 12% of the sample. Sequencing was carried out using blood. The receptor source for this set is an elderly woman in good health.

As regards this clonotype: One end of the junction does not line up with germline, which may come from a read error. V gene TRBV27 combines with J gene TRBJ1-2; TRBD1 is a possible D gene (6 bases). Germline lookup yields CDR1 MNHEY and CDR2 SMNVEV (reference sequence). The CDR3 covers 14 residues. Written as DNA, the CDR3 is TGTGCCAGCAGTCGAACCACAGGGTCCCATGGCCACACCTTC. Its translation is CASSRTTGSHGHTF.

This clonotype occurred once. The chain employs TRBV10-2 and TRBJ1-2, with D perhaps TRBD1 (6 bases). V gave up 9 bases and J gave up 13 bases, with 18 bases separating them. In germline, CDR1 is WSHSY, CDR2 SAAADI. The CDR3 runs 11 residues. CDR3 amino acids: CASEIQGQGTF. CDR3 sequence (DNA): TGCGCCAGTGAGATACAGGGTCAGGGCACCTTC.

On this clonotype itself: A read error may explain this, as a much larger clone is one base away. V usage is TRBV7-9 and J usage is TRBJ2-7; D is possibly TRBD1 (5 bases). Germline V gene sequence: CDR1 SEHNR, CDR2 FQNEAQ (reference sequence). The CDR3 runs 13 residues. The V end was cut by 0 bases, the J end by 7 bases, with 10 bases between. The CDR3 reads CASSLAGVNEQYF. CDR3 in DNA: TGTGCCAGCAGCTTAGCAGGGGTCAATGAGCAGTACTTC.

The chain recombines TRBV2 with TRBJ2-7, with 10 bases fitting TRBD1. CDR1 SNHLY and CDR2 FYNNEI come from the germline V gene. This CDR3 contains 14 residues. V was clipped by 8 bases and J by 5 bases; unmatched bases: 9. CDR3 residues: CASALDRGRDEQYF. In DNA, the CDR3 is TGTGCCAGCGCCTTAGACAGGGGGCGGGACGAGCAGTACTTC. The full variable domain, with the rest looked up from reference TRBV2 and TRBJ2-7, is EPEVTQTPSHQVTQMGQEVILRCVPISNHLYFYWYRQILGQKVEFLVSFYNNEISEKSEIFDDQFSVERPDGSNFTLKIRSTKLEDSAMYFCASALDRGRDEQYFGPGTRLTVT.

This clonotype was counted a few times. With a much larger clone just one base away, this may be a read error. The rearrangement joins TRBV6-6 to TRBJ1-2; D unclear. V lost 6 bases to trimming and J lost 8 bases, with 19 bases between them. The CDR3 sequence is 14 residues long. Germline CDR1 is MNHNY and CDR2 is SVGAGI (reference sequence). The CDR3 bases are TGTGCCAGCAGCGCAGGTTTTAACCTGGGAGGCTACACCTTC. This gives the protein CASSAGFNLGGYTF.

This CDR3 reads CASSEASQWTQYF. The CDR3 DNA sequence: TGTGCCAGCAGTGAGGCCTCCCAATGGACCCAGTACTTC. This chain joins TRBV2 and TRBJ2-5; D remains unclear. The germline V gene has CDR1 SNHLY and CDR2 FYNNEI. The V gene lost 3 bases and the J gene lost 7 bases, with 12 bases spanning the gap. The CDR3 is made up of 13 amino acids.

The chain joins TRBV25-1 to TRBJ2-4, with TRBD1 identical over 7 bases. Germline trimming cut 6 bases from V and 7 bases from J; bases unmatched to any gene: 6. The CDR3 totals 13 residues. Germline assignment: CDR1 MGHDK and CDR2 SYGVNS. CDR3 sequence (DNA): TGTGCCAGCAGAGGGGGACAGTGGAACATTCAGTACTTC. Its translation is CASRGGQWNIQYF.

Comments on this clonotype: A read error may account for a junction end that differs from germline. V is TRBV20-1 and J is TRBJ1-2; weak D call: TRBD1 (5 bases). The CDR3 length is 12 residues. Germline V gene sequence: CDR1 DFQATT, CDR2 SNEGSKA (reference sequence). The CDR3: CSARGQFYGYTF. CDR3 in DNA: TGCAGTGCTAGAGGACAGTTCTATGGCTACACTTTC.

The table lists this clonotype with many counts. The CDR3 DNA sequence: TGTGCCAGCAGCTTGGGACTAGAACGGGAGCAGTTCTTC. Protein product: CASSLGLEREQFF. The chain has TRBV5-6 and TRBJ2-1, with D possibly matching TRBD2 (6 bases). The CDR3 sequence is 13 residues long. V was trimmed by 0 bases and J by 10 bases, leaving 11 bases between them. CDR1 and CDR2 (germline): SGHDT, YYEEEE.

This rearrangement joins TRBV12-3 or TRBV12-4 to TRBJ2-7; 8 bases agree with TRBD1. The CDR3 runs 15 residues. Germline trimming cut 5 bases from V and 7 bases from J; bases unmatched to any gene: 13. CDR3 protein: CASSKDRGLGVEQYF. For the CDR3, the DNA is TGTGCCAGCAGTAAAGACAGGGGTCTTGGAGTTGAGCAGTACTTC.